This T cell receptor beta chain appears in the sequencing data of a study of blood T cell repertoires in COVID-19. Study in general: The United States, Italy and Spain provided the acute and convalescent COVID-19 samples. T cells, B-cell-depleted T cells, or PBMCs supplied cDNA or gDNA.

The ends were cut back, 5 bases at V and 6 bases at J, with 18 bases in the middle. Germline CDR1 and CDR2: SGHVS and FQNEAQ. The CDR3 has 15 amino acids. In the authors' workflow: The authors estimated nucleated cell counts from reference gene primer amplification. Generated by immunoSEQ multiplex PCR, the TCRdb table keeps only in-frame clones and is missing some. V and J calls plus clone size are reproduced from that table; the DNA served to infer D and trimming. The profile covers tens of thousands of clones, with more than 75% appearing a single time and around 29% taken by the ten largest. This receptor was obtained from a human donor in a cohort sampled during active COVID-19. The specimen sequenced was peripheral blood. The chain employs TRBV7-8 and TRBJ2-3, with a tentative D call TRBD2 (5 bases). The CDR3 DNA reads as TGTGCCAGCAGCCAACGAGCGGCCCCTCGGGATACGCAGTATTTT. It encodes CASSQRAAPRDTQYF.